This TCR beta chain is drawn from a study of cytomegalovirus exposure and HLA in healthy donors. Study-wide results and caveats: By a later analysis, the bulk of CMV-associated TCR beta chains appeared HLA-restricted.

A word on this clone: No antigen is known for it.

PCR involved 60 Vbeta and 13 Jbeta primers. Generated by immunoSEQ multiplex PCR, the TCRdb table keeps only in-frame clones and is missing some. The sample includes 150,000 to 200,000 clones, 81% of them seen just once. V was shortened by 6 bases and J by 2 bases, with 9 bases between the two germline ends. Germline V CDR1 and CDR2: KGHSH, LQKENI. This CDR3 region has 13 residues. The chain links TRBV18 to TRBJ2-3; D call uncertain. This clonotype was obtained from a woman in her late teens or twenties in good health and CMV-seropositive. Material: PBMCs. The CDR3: CASSDTYTDTQYF. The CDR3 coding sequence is TGTGCCAGCTCCGATACTTACACAGATACGCAGTATTTT.